These 27 T cell receptor beta chains were sequenced from one sample in a study of shared clonotypes between healthy human individuals. Terminally differentiated effector memory CD45RA+ cells were excluded by CCR7 positive selection of CD45RO-negative cells. Assay: immunoSEQ multiplex PCR; the TCRdb copy retains only in-frame clones and omits some. The table has about 800,000 clones, approximately 96% seen once. The sequencing sample was made of naive CD8+ T cells sorted from blood. These receptor sequences come from a man aged 25-40 years in good health.

The J gene is TRBJ1-3, the V gene TRBV10-3; 8 nucleotides line up with TRBD1. CDR3 size: 16 residues. The germline gives CDR1 ENHRY, CDR2 SYGVKD. V shed 4 bases, J shed 4 bases, and the junction held 9 bases outside the gene matches. Here the CDR3 DNA reads TGTGCCATCAGTGGGGGCCAGGGGGCCGCGGGAAACACCATATATTTT. Amino acid sequence: CAISGGQGAAGNTIYF.

The chain is built from TRBV29-1 and TRBJ2-5; 9 nucleotides match TRBD1. CDR1 and CDR2 (germline): SQVTM, ANQGSEA. There are 13 residues in the CDR3. The V segment lost 4 bases and the J segment 5 bases; nucleotides outside the gene matches: 5. The CDR3 reads CSVGGTGFETQYF. As DNA, the CDR3 is TGCAGCGTTGGGGGGACAGGGTTTGAGACCCAGTACTTC.

The CDR3 DNA reads as TGTGCCAGCAGCCATTTGGGGACAGAGTACAATGAGCAGTTCTTC. Its translation is CASSHLGTEYNEQFF. J is TRBJ2-1 and V is TRBV14, with 7 bases fitting TRBD1. V lost 3 bases and J lost 4; bases outside the gene matches: 6. Germline CDR1 reads SGHDN; CDR2 reads FVKESK. There are 15 residues in the CDR3.

The V call is TRBV6-5, the J call TRBJ2-1, with 11 bases aligning to TRBD2. CDR1 is MNHEY, CDR2 SVGAGI, per germline. The V segment lost 2 bases and the J segment 7 bases; nucleotides outside the gene matches: 7. The CDR3 is 16 amino acids. The CDR3 DNA follows: TGTGCCAGCAGTTACACCCTGACTAGCGGGACTAATGAGCAGTTCTTC. Amino acid sequence: CASSYTLTSGTNEQFF.

This chain links TRBV15 with TRBJ1-1; the D gene is possibly TRBD1 (5 bases). With 3 bases removed from V and 6 bases from J, the gap between germline ends came to 14 bases. This CDR3 spans 14 amino acids. Germline CDR1 is LNHNV and CDR2 is YYDKDF (reference sequence). This chain's CDR3 is CATSRGRTDAEAFF. CDR3 coding DNA: TGTGCCACCAGCAGGGGACGGACTGACGCTGAAGCTTTCTTT.

This clone was detected once. Other DNA sequences within the sample encode an identical CDR3. The J gene is TRBJ2-7, the V gene TRBV27, with TRBD1 as a possible D gene (5 bases). There are 14 residues in the CDR3. V lost 0 bases and J lost 3, with 9 bases in between. CDR1 is MNHEY, CDR2 SMNVEV, per germline (reference sequence). This CDR3 reads CASSLSQGGYEQYF. CDR3 sequence (DNA): TGTGCCAGCAGTTTATCCCAGGGCGGCTACGAGCAGTACTTC.

This chain uses TRBV5-5 with TRBJ2-1; D not resolved. CDR3 length equals 16 residues. Per germline, CDR1 SGHKS and CDR2 YYEKEE (reference sequence). The ends were cut back, 1 base at V and 0 bases at J, with 11 bases in the middle. The CDR3 DNA follows: TGTGCCAGCAGCTTGTCTCATAGCAGCTCCTACAATGAGCAGTTCTTC. It translates to CASSLSHSSSYNEQFF.

The J gene is TRBJ2-3, the V gene TRBV5-5; 8 nucleotides agree with TRBD1. There are 15 residues in the CDR3. The J segment lost 6 bases and the V segment lost 2 bases, leaving 8 bases of the junction unmatched. The germline V gene encodes CDR1 SGHKS and CDR2 YYEKEE (reference sequence). CDR3 sequence (DNA): TGTGCCAGCAGCTTTCGGGACAGGCGAGATGATACGCAGTATTTT. This translates into CASSFRDRRDDTQYF. The full variable domain, completed using reference TRBV5-5 and TRBJ2-3, is DAGVTQSPTHLIKTRGQQVTLRCSPISGHKSVSWYQQVLGQGPQFIFQYYEKEERGRGNFPDRFSARQFPNYSSELNVNALLLGDSALYLCASSFRDRRDDTQYFGPGTRLTVL.

The chain joins TRBV11-2 to TRBJ2-3, with no clear D. This CDR3 region has 13 residues. Trimming cost V 7 bases and J 6 bases, with 14 bases left between them. The germline CDR1 and CDR2 sequences are SGHAT and FQNNGV. The CDR3 nucleotides read TGTGCCAGCACCCAAGGGCGGTACGATACGCAGTATTTT. It yields the protein CASTQGRYDTQYF.

V is TRBV15 and J is TRBJ1-2; D unclear. The V end lost 3 bases, the J end lost 2 bases, and 7 bases lay between the germline ends. Germline loops: CDR1 LNHNV, CDR2 YYDKDF (reference sequence). This CDR3 has 13 residues. In DNA, the CDR3 is TGTGCCACCAGCAGGCCTGAAAACTATGGCTACACCTTC. Protein: CATSRPENYGYTF.

This chain joins TRBV29-1 and TRBJ2-3; TRBD2 matches at 11 bases. Looked up from germline, CDR1 is SQVTM and CDR2 is ANQGSEA. This CDR3 comprises 16 residues. V trimming: 5 bases; J trimming: 4 bases; junction bases outside the gene matches: 11. CDR3 in amino acids: CSVTGTSGSVSDTQYF. The DNA of the CDR3 is TGCAGCGTTACCGGGACTAGCGGTAGCGTTTCAGATACGCAGTATTTT.

The chain combines TRBV19 with TRBJ2-7, with 9 bases aligning to TRBD1. With 5 bases clipped from V and 2 bases from J, the junction kept 7 bases outside the gene matches. The CDR3 runs 15 residues. CDR1 is LNHDA, CDR2 SQIVND, per germline (reference sequence). The CDR3 region is CASSVTGGSAYEQYF. The CDR3, as DNA: TGTGCCAGTAGTGTGACAGGGGGTTCGGCCTACGAGCAGTACTTC.

This clone came up once. The chain recombines TRBV11-2 with TRBJ2-1; unclear D gene. The V end was cut by 0 bases, the J end by 8 bases, with 11 bases between. The CDR3 is 14 residues long. Germline values: CDR1 SGHAT, CDR2 FQNNGV. CDR3 in amino acids: CASSLEHAADEQFF. Written as DNA, the CDR3 is TGTGCCAGCAGCTTAGAACATGCGGCCGATGAGCAGTTCTTC.

J is TRBJ1-5 and V is TRBV6-1; TRBD1 agrees at 12 bases. The V gene end was trimmed by 7 bases and the J gene end by 7 bases; junction bases not matched to a gene: 5. The CDR3 totals 14 residues. The germline CDR1 and CDR2 sequences are MNHNS and SASEGT. CDR3 loop: CASTGGTGGQPQHF. CDR3 bases: TGTGCCAGCACGGGAGGGACAGGGGGCCAGCCCCAGCATTTT.

The chain is built from TRBV5-8 and TRBJ1-1, with D maybe TRBD1 (5 bases). V was shortened by 2 bases and J by 5 bases, with 13 bases between the two germline ends. CDR3 length equals 14 residues. Germline V gene data show CDR1 as SGHTS and CDR2 as YDEGEE. The CDR3 coding sequence is TGTGCCAGCAGCTTTCAGCAGGGAAGAACTGAAGCTTTCTTT. Its protein product is CASSFQQGRTEAFF.

This sequence joins TRBV28 and TRBJ2-7, with D possibly TRBD2 on 6 matching bases. V lost 2 bases and J lost 4, with 12 bases in between. The germline V gene encodes CDR1 MDHEN and CDR2 SYDVKM. This CDR3 is 14 amino acids long. The DNA of the CDR3 is TGTGCCAGCAGTTTAATCCCAGGGACTTACGAGCAGTACTTC. Its translation: CASSLIPGTYEQYF.

The chain carries TRBV6-5 and TRBJ2-7; the match to TRBD2 covers 12 bases. The CDR3 is 15 amino acids. Germline-derived CDR1 and CDR2 are MNHEY and SVGAGI. Germline trimming cut 3 bases from V and 5 bases from J; bases unmatched to any gene: 5. CDR3 DNA sequence: TGTGCCAGCAGTTATTTTTCTAGCGGGAGGGACGAGCAGTACTTC. As protein: CASSYFSSGRDEQYF.

V usage is TRBV30 and J usage is TRBJ2-1, with D possibly matching TRBD2 (6 bases). Germline loops: CDR1 GTSNPN, CDR2 SVGIG (reference sequence). Deletions cut 0 bases from V and 5 bases from J, with 8 bases between. This CDR3 region has 13 residues. CDR3 loop: CAWSVLAHNEQFF. CDR3 bases: TGTGCCTGGAGTGTACTAGCTCACAATGAGCAGTTCTTC.

The rearrangement links TRBV27 to TRBJ1-1; D unclear. Germline CDR1 reads MNHEY; CDR2 reads SMNVEV (reference sequence). Trimming cost V 3 bases and J 3 bases, with 8 bases left between them. CDR3 length: 13 amino acids. The CDR3 DNA sequence: TGTGCCAGCAGTTTTATGGGATACACTGAAGCTTTCTTT. This sequence encodes CASSFMGYTEAFF.

V usage is TRBV5-6 and J usage is TRBJ2-2, with 13 positions matching TRBD2. Germline loops: CDR1 SGHDT, CDR2 YYEEEE. V was pared by 2 bases and J by 5 bases, with 3 bases of the junction left unmatched. The CDR3 has 16 amino acids. CDR3 coding DNA: TGTGCCAGCAGCTTTGGACTAGCGGGAGTGACCGGGGAGCTGTTTTTT. Its protein is CASSFGLAGVTGELFF.

The gene calls are TRBV10-2 and TRBJ2-7, with TRBD1 matching over 7 bases. J gave up 3 bases and V 11 bases, and 10 bases lay outside the gene matches. The CDR3 has 13 residues. Germline V lookup: CDR1 WSHSY, CDR2 SAAADI. CDR3 sequence: CAPKTGPLYEQYF. DNA for the CDR3: TGCGCCCCAAAGACAGGGCCCCTCTACGAGCAGTACTTC.

The V and J genes are TRBV7-9 and TRBJ2-1; D possibly uses TRBD1 or TRBD2 (5 bases each). The CDR3 runs 13 residues. Germline CDR1 and CDR2: SEHNR and FQNEAQ (reference sequence). V was trimmed by 5 bases and J by 11 bases, leaving 16 bases between them. The CDR3 sequence is CASSTEPGPQQFF. Here the CDR3 DNA reads TGTGCCAGCAGCACGGAGCCGGGACCCCAGCAGTTCTTC. Filled out from reference TRBV7-9 and TRBJ2-1, the complete variable domain reads DTGVSQNPRHKITKRGQNVTFRCDPISEHNRLYWYRQTLGQGPEFLTYFQNEAQLEKSRLLSDRFSAERPKGSFSTLEIQRTEQGDSAMYLCASSTEPGPQQFFGPGTRLTVL.

As concerns this clone: Other DNA sequences from this sample encode an identical CDR3 as well. The gene calls are TRBV2 and TRBJ2-7; D remains ambiguous. The CDR3 runs 12 residues. Germline V gene data show CDR1 as SNHLY and CDR2 as FYNNEI. V lost 6 bases, J lost 3 bases, and 9 bases lay in between. This chain's CDR3 is CASRGRIYEQYF. The CDR3 DNA sequence: TGTGCCAGCAGGGGCAGGATCTACGAGCAGTACTTC.

The rearrangement links TRBV25-1 to TRBJ2-5; D call uncertain. The CDR3 contains 13 residues. Germline V gene data show CDR1 as MGHDK and CDR2 as SYGVNS. V was clipped by 6 bases and J by 2 bases, with 10 bases between them. The CDR3 region has the DNA TGTGCCAGCAGCAGAACGGCGCAAGAGACCCAGTACTTC. It translates to CASSRTAQETQYF. Complete variable domain (other parts from reference TRBV25-1 and TRBJ2-5): EADIYQTPRYLVIGTGKKITLECSQTMGHDKMYWYQQDPGMELHLIHYSYGVNSTEKGDLSSESTVSRIRTEHFPLTLESARPSHTSQYLCASSRTAQETQYFGPGTRLLVL.

This clone is a singleton in its sample. The chain employs TRBV30 and TRBJ1-3; TRBD1 is a possible D gene (5 bases). In germline, CDR1 is GTSNPN, CDR2 SVGIG (reference sequence). V was clipped by 4 bases and J by 2 bases, with 12 bases between them. CDR3 size: 14 residues. The chain's CDR3 is CAWTPDSAGNTIYF. The CDR3 nucleotides are TGTGCCTGGACCCCCGACAGTGCTGGAAACACCATATATTTT.

Worth noting for this clone: This specimen includes other DNA sequences encoding the same CDR3. The chain combines TRBV27 with TRBJ2-2, with D perhaps matching TRBD2 (5 bases). Trimming left V 2 bases short and J 3 bases short, with 10 bases between. The V gene's germline CDR1 is MNHEY and CDR2 SMNVEV (reference sequence). This CDR3 is built from 15 residues. CDR3 residues: CASSLRQDYTGELFF. The CDR3 DNA follows: TGTGCCAGCAGTTTAAGGCAGGACTACACCGGGGAGCTGTTTTTT.

Only one count was recorded for this clone. The CDR3 region is CASSPLGLGTDTQYF. The CDR3 coding sequence is TGTGCCAGCAGCCCCTTGGGCCTAGGCACAGATACGCAGTATTTT. This chain uses TRBV11-3 with TRBJ2-3, with D hard to call. Germline V gives CDR1 SGHNT, CDR2 YENEEA. The CDR3 totals 15 residues. V was cut by 5 bases and J by 1 base, with 13 bases left in between. Complete variable domain (other parts from reference TRBV11-3 and TRBJ2-3): EAGVVQSPRYKIIEKKQPVAFWCNPISGHNTLYWYLQNLGQGPELLIRYENEEAVDDSQLPKDRFSAERLKGVDSTLKIQPAELGDSAVYLCASSPLGLGTDTQYFGPGTRLTVL.